These 2 T cell receptor beta chains came from one sample sequenced in a study of blood T cell repertoires in COVID-19. Here immunoSEQ multiplex PCR was the method, and the copy in TCRdb shows in-frame clones only, minus some. The repertoire holds tens of thousands of clones, with roughly four fifths as singletons. The sample taken for sequencing was peripheral blood. All receptors derive from a man aged 65-85 years with active or convalescent COVID-19.

This clone was recorded many times. The chain employs TRBV13 and TRBJ2-7; D might be TRBD1 (6 bases). V lost 2 bases and J lost 6, with 17 bases in between. Looked up from germline, CDR1 is PRHDT and CDR2 is FYEKMQ (reference sequence). The CDR3 runs 15 residues. CDR3 protein: CASSLRLGQSGEQYF. The CDR3 coding sequence is TGTGCCAGCAGCTTACGATTAGGACAGTCGGGCGAGCAGTACTTC.

V gene TRBV28 combines with J gene TRBJ1-2; D is unresolved. CDR3 size: 16 residues. V was clipped by 5 bases and J by 2 bases, with 18 bases between them. CDR1 MDHEN and CDR2 SYDVKM come from the germline V gene. As DNA, the CDR3 is TGTGCCAGCAGTGTCCCTCCGGGTCGGTCAAACTATGGCTACACCTTC. Its translation: CASSVPPGRSNYGYTF.